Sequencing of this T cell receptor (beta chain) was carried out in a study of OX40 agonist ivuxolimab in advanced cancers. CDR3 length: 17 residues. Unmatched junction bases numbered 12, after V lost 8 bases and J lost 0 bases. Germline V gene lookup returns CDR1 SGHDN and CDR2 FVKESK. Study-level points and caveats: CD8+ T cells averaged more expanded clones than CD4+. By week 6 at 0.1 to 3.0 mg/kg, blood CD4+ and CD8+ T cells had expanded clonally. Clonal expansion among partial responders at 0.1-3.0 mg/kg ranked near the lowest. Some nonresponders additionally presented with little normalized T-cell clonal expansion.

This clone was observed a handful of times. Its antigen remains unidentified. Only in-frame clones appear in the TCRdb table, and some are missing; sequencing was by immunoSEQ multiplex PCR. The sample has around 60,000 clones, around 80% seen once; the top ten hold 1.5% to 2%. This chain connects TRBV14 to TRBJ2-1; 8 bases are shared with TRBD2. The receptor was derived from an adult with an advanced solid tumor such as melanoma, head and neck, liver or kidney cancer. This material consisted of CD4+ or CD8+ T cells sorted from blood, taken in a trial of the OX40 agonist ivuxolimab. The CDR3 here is CASGTSILRSSYNEQFF. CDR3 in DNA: TGTGCCAGCGGGACTAGTATATTAAGGAGCTCCTACAATGAGCAGTTCTTC.